Described below is a single TCR beta chain sequence and its context. Germline V gene lookup returns CDR1 LNHDA and CDR2 SQIVND (reference sequence). V lost 4 bases, J lost 3 bases, and 3 bases stayed unmatched. The CDR3 contains 14 residues. This record comes from a study of blood T cell repertoires in COVID-19. About the study: COVID-19 samples from acute and convalescent phases originated in the United States, Italy and Spain.

The authors' processing: Amplification from reference gene primers served as the basis for estimated nucleated cell counts. Here immunoSEQ multiplex PCR was the method, and the copy in TCRdb shows in-frame clones only, minus some. V and J calls and clone size come straight from that table; D and trimming were deduced from the DNA. The profile shows roughly 480,000 clones, 89% of them singletons. V gene TRBV19 combines with J gene TRBJ2-7; 10 bases line up with TRBD2. The source of this sequence is a man between 18 and 35 years old with COVID-19, enrolled during active disease. Sequencing was carried out using peripheral blood. Here the CDR3 reads CASSTSGRYYEQYF. CDR3 DNA sequence: TGTGCCAGTAGTACTAGCGGGAGATACTACGAGCAGTACTTC.